This T cell receptor beta chain was documented in a study of blood T cell repertoires in COVID-19. Study summary: Researchers got acute and convalescent COVID-19 samples from the United States, Italy and Spain. The analysed material was cDNA or gDNA that came from T cells, B-cell-depleted T cells, or PBMCs.

This CDR3 is built from 16 residues. V lost 0 bases, J lost 3 bases, and 11 bases lay in between. Per germline, CDR1 MGHRA and CDR2 YSYEKL. Methods used by the authors: Amplified reference gene primers provided the basis for estimating nucleated cell counts. Here immunoSEQ multiplex PCR was the method, and the copy in TCRdb shows in-frame clones only, minus some. The DNA gave D and trimming, while V, J and clone size come from that table. The table records a few hundred thousand clones, less than 90% of them present only once. V usage is TRBV4-1 and J usage is TRBJ2-2, with D unclear. Source material: peripheral blood. This receptor was identified in a man aged 30 to 45 with active or convalescent COVID-19. CDR3 nucleotide sequence: TGCGCCAGCAGCCAAGATCCGGGTCTCTACACCGGGGAGCTGTTTTTT. This gives the protein CASSQDPGLYTGELFF.